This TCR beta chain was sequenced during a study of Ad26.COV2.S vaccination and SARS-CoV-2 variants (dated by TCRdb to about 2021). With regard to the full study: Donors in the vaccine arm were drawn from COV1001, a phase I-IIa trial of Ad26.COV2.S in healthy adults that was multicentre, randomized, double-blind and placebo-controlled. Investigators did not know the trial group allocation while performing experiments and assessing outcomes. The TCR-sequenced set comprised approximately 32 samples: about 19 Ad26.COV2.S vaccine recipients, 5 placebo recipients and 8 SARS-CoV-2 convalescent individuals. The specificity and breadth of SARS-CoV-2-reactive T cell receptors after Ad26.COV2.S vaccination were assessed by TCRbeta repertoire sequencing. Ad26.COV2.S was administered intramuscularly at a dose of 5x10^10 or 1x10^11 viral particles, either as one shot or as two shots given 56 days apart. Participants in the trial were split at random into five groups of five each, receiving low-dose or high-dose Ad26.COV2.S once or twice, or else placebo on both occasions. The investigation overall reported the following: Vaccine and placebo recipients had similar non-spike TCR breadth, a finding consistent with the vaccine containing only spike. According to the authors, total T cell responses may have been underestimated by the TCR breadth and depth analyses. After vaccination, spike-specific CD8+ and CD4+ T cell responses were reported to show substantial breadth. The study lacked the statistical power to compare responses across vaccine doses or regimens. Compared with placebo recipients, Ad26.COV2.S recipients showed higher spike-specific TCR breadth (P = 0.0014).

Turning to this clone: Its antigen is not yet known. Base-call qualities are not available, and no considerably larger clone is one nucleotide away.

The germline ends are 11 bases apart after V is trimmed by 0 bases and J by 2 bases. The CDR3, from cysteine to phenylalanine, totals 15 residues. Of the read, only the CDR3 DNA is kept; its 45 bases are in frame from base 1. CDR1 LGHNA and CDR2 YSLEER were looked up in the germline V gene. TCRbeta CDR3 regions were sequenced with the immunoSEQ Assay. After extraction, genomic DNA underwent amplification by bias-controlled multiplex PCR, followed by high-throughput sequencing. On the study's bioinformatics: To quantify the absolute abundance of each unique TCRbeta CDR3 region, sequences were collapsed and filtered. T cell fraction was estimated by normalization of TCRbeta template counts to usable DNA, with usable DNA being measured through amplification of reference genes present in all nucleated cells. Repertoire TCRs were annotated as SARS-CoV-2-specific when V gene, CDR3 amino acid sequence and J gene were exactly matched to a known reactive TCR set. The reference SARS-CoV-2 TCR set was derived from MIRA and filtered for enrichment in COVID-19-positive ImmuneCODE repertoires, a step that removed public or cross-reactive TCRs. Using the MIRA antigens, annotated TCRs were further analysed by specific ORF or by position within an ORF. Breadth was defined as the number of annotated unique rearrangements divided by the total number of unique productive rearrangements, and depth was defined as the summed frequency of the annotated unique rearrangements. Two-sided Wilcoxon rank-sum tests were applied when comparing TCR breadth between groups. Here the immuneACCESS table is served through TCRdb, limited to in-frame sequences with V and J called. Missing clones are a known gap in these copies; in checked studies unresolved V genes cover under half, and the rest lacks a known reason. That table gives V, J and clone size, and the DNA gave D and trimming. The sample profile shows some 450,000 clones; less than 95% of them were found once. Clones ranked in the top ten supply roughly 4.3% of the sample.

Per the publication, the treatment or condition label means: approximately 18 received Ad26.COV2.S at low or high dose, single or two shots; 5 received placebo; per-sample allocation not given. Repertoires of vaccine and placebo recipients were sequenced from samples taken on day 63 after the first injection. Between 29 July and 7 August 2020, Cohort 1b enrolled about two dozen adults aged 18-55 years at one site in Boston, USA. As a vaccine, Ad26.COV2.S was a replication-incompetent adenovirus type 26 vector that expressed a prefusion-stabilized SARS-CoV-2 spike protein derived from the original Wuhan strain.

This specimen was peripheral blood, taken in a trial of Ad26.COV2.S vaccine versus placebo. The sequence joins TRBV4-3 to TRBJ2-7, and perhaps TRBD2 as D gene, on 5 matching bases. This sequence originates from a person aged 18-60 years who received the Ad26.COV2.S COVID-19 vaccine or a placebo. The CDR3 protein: CASSQDLRGPYEQYF. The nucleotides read TGCGCCAGCAGCCAAGATTTGAGAGGGCCCTACGAGCAGTACTTC.